One and the same sample provided the 11 T cell receptor beta chains below, sequenced in a study of blood T cell repertoires in COVID-19. Profiled with immunoSEQ multiplex PCR; TCRdb holds only in-frame clones, not every one. Of 300,000 or so clones in the sample, approximately 82% are singletons; the top ten hold approximately 1.1%. Sequencing was performed on peripheral blood. Every receptor here comes from a woman aged 50 to 60 with acute or convalescent COVID-19.

Points on this clone: This may come from a read error, since a much larger clone is one base off. This chain uses TRBV2 with TRBJ2-3; TRBD2 aligns across 15 bases. The CDR3 contains 15 residues. Germline V CDR1 and CDR2: SNHLY, FYNNEI. V shed 4 bases, J shed 4 bases, and the junction held 0 bases outside the gene matches. CDR3 amino acids: CASSGTSGGADTQYF. CDR3 coding DNA: TGTGCCAGCAGTGGGACTAGCGGGGGGGCAGATACGCAGTATTTT.

This sequence joins TRBV11-2 and TRBJ2-1; 9 bases agree with TRBD2. The CDR3 runs 15 residues. CDR1 SGHAT and CDR2 FQNNGV come from the germline V gene. V gave up 4 bases and J gave up 2 bases; unmatched junction bases: 3. This CDR3 is CASSSGGRAYNEQFF. DNA for the CDR3: TGTGCCAGCAGCTCCGGCGGGAGGGCCTACAATGAGCAGTTCTTC.

The V and J genes are TRBV6-4 and TRBJ1-2; the match to TRBD1 covers 11 bases. The length of the CDR3 is 15 residues. After removal of 0 bases from V and 7 bases from J, the junction contained 4 bases not matched to a gene. Germline V gene data show CDR1 as MRHNA and CDR2 as SNTAGT. CDR3 residues: CASSDSDRGLGGYTF. DNA for the CDR3: TGTGCCAGCAGTGACTCGGACAGGGGGCTTGGTGGCTACACCTTC.

In regard to this clone: Additional DNA sequences in this sample encode the identical CDR3. The chain combines TRBV9 with TRBJ2-2; D gene unclear. There are 14 residues in the CDR3. V lost 0 bases and J lost 5, with 8 bases in between. Germline V gives CDR1 SGDLS, CDR2 YYNGEE. The CDR3 reads CASSVGSGTGELFF. Written as DNA, the CDR3 is TGTGCCAGCAGCGTAGGGTCCGGGACCGGGGAGCTGTTTTTT.

V and J are TRBV5-1 and TRBJ2-5; D is unresolved. The CDR3 spans 14 residues. Germline V gene data show CDR1 as SGHRS and CDR2 as YFSETQ. V was clipped by 3 bases and J by 1 base, with 10 bases between them. The CDR3 sequence: CASSWNSIQETQYF. The CDR3 coding sequence is TGCGCCAGCAGCTGGAACAGTATCCAAGAGACCCAGTACTTC.

The chain employs TRBV7-8 and TRBJ2-1; D is uncertain. The CDR3 is made up of 12 amino acids. The V gene lost 8 bases and the J gene lost 3 bases, with 8 bases spanning the gap. CDR1 and CDR2 (germline): SGHVS, FQNEAQ. The CDR3 DNA follows: TGTGCCAGCGAGGCAGACTACAATGAGCAGTTCTTC. This gives the protein CASEADYNEQFF.

This sequence joins TRBV19 and TRBJ1-5, with 7 positions matching TRBD1. CDR3 length equals 14 residues. V gave up 3 bases and J gave up 6 bases; unmatched junction bases: 5. Germline assignment: CDR1 LNHDA and CDR2 SQIVND (reference sequence). This chain's CDR3 is CASSITGVAQPQHF. The DNA for the CDR3 is TGTGCCAGTAGTATTACAGGGGTGGCTCAGCCCCAGCATTTT.

The CDR3 sequence: CASSYQVSYEQYF. DNA of the CDR3: TGTGCCAGTAGTTATCAGGTCTCCTACGAGCAGTACTTC. The chain combines TRBV19 with TRBJ2-7; D not certain. This CDR3 is built from 13 residues. Germline CDR1 reads LNHDA; CDR2 reads SQIVND (reference sequence). V lost 5 bases and J 0 bases, leaving 8 bases between the germline ends.

The J gene is TRBJ2-2, the V gene TRBV30, with D perhaps TRBD1 (5 bases). V lost 0 bases and J 3 bases, leaving 8 bases between the germline ends. This CDR3 region has 14 residues. Germline V CDR1 and CDR2: GTSNPN, SVGIG (reference sequence). The CDR3 DNA reads as TGTGCCTGGAGTGTCGACAGACACACCGGGGAGCTGTTTTTT. Translated: CAWSVDRHTGELFF.

The chain employs TRBV7-2 and TRBJ2-3; 8 bases are shared with TRBD2. CDR3 length: 16 amino acids. Germline CDR1 is SGHTA and CDR2 is FQGNSA. The ends lost 3 bases at V and 5 bases at J; junction bases unmatched: 10. CDR3: CASSFRVAGGQDTQYF. CDR3 DNA: TGTGCCAGCAGCTTTAGGGTGGCGGGAGGACAAGATACGCAGTATTTT.

CDR3 DNA: TGTGCCAGCAGCCCCGTGCGGGTTGGCTACACCTTC. It translates to CASSPVRVGYTF. The chain joins TRBV7-9 to TRBJ1-2; D is undetermined. The CDR3 length is 12 residues. Trimming removed 5 bases at V and 7 bases at J, with 11 bases between. Germline assignment: CDR1 SEHNR and CDR2 FQNEAQ (reference sequence).